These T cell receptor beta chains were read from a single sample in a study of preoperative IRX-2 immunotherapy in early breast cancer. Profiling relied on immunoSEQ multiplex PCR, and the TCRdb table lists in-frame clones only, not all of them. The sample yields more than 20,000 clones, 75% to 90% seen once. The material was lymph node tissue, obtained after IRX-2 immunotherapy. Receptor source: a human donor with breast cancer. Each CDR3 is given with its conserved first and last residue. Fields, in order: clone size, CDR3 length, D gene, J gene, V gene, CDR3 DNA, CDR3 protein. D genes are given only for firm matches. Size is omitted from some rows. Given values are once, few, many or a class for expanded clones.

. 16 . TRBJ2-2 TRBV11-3 TGTGCCAGCAGCTTAGGATTTGCTGGGGTTGCCGGGGAGCTGTTTTTT CASSLGFAGVAGELFF
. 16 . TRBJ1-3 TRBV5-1 TGCGCCAGCAGCTTGGGGGGCAGCCTCTCTGGAAACACCATATATTTT CASSLGGSLSGNTIYF
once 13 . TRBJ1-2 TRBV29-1 TGCAGCGTTGATAAGGCAAATAACTATGGCTACACCTTC CSVDKANNYGYTF
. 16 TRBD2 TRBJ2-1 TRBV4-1 TGCGCCAGCAGCCAAGCCTCTAGCGGGGGGGCGAATGAGCAGTTCTTC CASSQASSGGANEQFF
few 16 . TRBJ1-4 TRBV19 TGTGCCAGTAGTCCAGGGCGGCGGATTGGCCGCGAAAAACTGTTTTTT CASSPGRRIGREKLFF
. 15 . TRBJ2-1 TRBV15 TGTGCCACCAGCAGACGAGCGGGTTTCAACAATGAGCAGTTCTTC CATSRRAGFNNEQFF
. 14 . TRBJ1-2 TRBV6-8 TGTGCCAGCAGTTTGGAGGGCGTCGGCTATGGCTACACCTTC CASSLEGVGYGYTF
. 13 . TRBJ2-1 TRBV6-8 TGTGCCAGCAGTTACCCCCGGTACAATGAGCAGTTCTTC CASSYPRYNEQFF
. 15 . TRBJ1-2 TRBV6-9 TGTGCCAGCACCCTCCGGGGCACCGGGAGGTATGGCTACACCTTC CASTLRGTGRYGYTF
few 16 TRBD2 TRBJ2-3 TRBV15 TGTGCCACCAGCAGAGTTCGAGCGGGGGGCACAGATACGCAGTATTTT CATSRVRAGGTDTQYF
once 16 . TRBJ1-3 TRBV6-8 TGTGCCAGCAGTCAATGGGACGTAAGCTCTGGAAACACCATATATTTT CASSQWDVSSGNTIYF
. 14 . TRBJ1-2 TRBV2 TGTGCCAGCAGTGAAGCGCTAGGGGGGCTCGGCTACACCTTC CASSEALGGLGYTF
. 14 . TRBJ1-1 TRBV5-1 TGCGCCAGCAGCCTACAGGGATCAGGCACTGAAGCTTTCTTT CASSLQGSGTEAFF
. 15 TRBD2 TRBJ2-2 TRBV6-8 TGTGCCAGCACTGCGGGGGGACTGAACATCGGGGAGCTGTTTTTT CASTAGGLNIGELFF
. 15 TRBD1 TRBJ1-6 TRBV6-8 TGTGCCAGCAGTTTGGCCCCAGGGGGGGGTTCACCCCTCCACTTT CASSLAPGGGSPLHF
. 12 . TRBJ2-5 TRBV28 TGTGCCAGCAGTTTTCGTGAAGAGACCCAGTACTTC CASSFREETQYF
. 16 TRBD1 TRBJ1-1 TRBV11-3 TGTGCCAGCAGCCTTGGACAGGGGAAATGGAACACTGAAGCTTTCTTT CASSLGQGKWNTEAFF
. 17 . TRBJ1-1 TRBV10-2 TGCGCCAGCAGTGAGGCCGGGATATCACCTGGGAACACTGAAGCTTTCTTT CASSEAGISPGNTEAFF
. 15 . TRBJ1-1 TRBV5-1 TGCGCCAGCAGCCAGCGACAGACAACCGATACTGAAGCTTTCTTT CASSQRQTTDTEAFF
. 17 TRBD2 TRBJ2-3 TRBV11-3 TGTGCCAGCAGCCAAGCGGGGACTAGCTTCCCTGGAGATACGCAGTATTTT CASSQAGTSFPGDTQYF
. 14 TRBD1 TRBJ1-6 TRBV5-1 TGCGCCAGCAGTCCCGGGACAGGGGGTTCACCCCTCCACTTT CASSPGTGGSPLHF
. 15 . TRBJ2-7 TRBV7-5 TGTGCCAGCGGAACCTACAGGGGGCCGAGCTACGAGCAGTACTTC CASGTYRGPSYEQYF
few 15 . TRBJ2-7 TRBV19 TGTGCCAGTAGTTACTACGCGGGGCCCTCCTACGAGCAGTACTTC CASSYYAGPSYEQYF
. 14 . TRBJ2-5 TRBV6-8 TGTGCCATCAGTCTGACAGCGGCCAAAGAGACCCAGTACTTC CAISLTAAKETQYF
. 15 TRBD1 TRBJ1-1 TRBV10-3 TGTGCCAGCCTCCGCCCCGGGACAGCTAACACTGAAGCTTTCTTT CASLRPGTANTEAFF
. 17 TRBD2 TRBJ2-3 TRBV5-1 TGCGCCAGCAGCTCCGCAGGACTAGCGGGACACACAGATACGCAGTATTTT CASSSAGLAGHTDTQYF
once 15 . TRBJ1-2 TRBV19 TGTGCCAGTAGTGCTAAGGGTTACAGCAGGTGGGGCTACACCTTC CASSAKGYSRWGYTF